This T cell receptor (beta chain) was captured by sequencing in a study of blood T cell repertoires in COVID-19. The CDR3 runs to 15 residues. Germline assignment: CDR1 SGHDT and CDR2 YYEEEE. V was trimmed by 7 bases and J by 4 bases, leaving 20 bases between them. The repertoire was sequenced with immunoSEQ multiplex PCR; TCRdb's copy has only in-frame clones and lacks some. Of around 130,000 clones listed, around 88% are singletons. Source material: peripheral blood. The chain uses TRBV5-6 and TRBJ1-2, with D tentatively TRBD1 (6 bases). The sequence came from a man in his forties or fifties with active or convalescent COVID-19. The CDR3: CASLVGAPIAYGYTF. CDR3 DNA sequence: TGTGCCAGCCTGGTGGGGGCCCCTATAGCCTATGGCTACACCTTC.